Presented here are 21 T cell receptor beta chains from one specimen sequenced in a study of T-cell memory formation after mild COVID-19. MiXCR was run by TCRdb on the 5' RACE reads, yielding one entry per CDR3 protein. The sample records about half a million distinct CDR3 sequences, roughly 20% being singletons. Material for sequencing was PBMCs or a T cell subset sorted from them (not recorded which). The source is an adult woman who had mild COVID-19 (a few samples of this study predate the infection). Cell type and time point are not known.

The chain is built from TRBV27 and TRBJ2-7, with TRBD2 identical over 10 bases. The V segment lost 5 bases and the J segment 2 bases; nucleotides outside the gene matches: 6. The CDR3 has 15 residues. The V gene's germline CDR1 is MNHEY and CDR2 SMNVEV (reference sequence). The CDR3 DNA sequence: TGTGCCAGCAGTGACTCGGGACTAGCGACCTACGAGCAGTACTTC. Translating it yields CASSDSGLATYEQYF.

V and J are TRBV29-1 and TRBJ2-5, with 11 bases fitting TRBD1. Trimming at V came to 6 bases and at J to 2 bases, leaving 5 bases not matched to a gene. The CDR3 covers 14 residues. The germline gives CDR1 SQVTM, CDR2 ANQGSEA. The CDR3 sequence is CSVRGTGGQETQYF. The CDR3 DNA is TGCAGCGTCCGTGGGACAGGGGGTCAAGAGACCCAGTACTTC.

The rearrangement uses TRBV15 and TRBJ2-1; 12 nucleotides agree with TRBD1. The CDR3 has 14 residues. Germline CDR1 and CDR2: LNHNV and YYDKDF (reference sequence). The ends lost 3 bases at V and 9 bases at J; junction bases unmatched: 3. As DNA, the CDR3 is TGTGCCACCAGCAGGGGACAGGGGGCCGGTGAGCAGTTCTTC. Its translation is CATSRGQGAGEQFF.

This chain connects TRBV11-2 to TRBJ2-1; D perhaps matches TRBD2 (6 bases). V was shortened by 5 bases and J by 3 bases, with 11 bases between the two germline ends. Germline assignment: CDR1 SGHAT and CDR2 FQNNGV. The CDR3 is 14 residues long. The DNA of the CDR3 is TGTGCCAGCAGCGAGGGGAGGTTCTACAATGAGCAGTTCTTC. It yields the protein CASSEGRFYNEQFF.

This clonotype has only a few counts. The chain employs TRBV7-6 and TRBJ2-7; either TRBD1 or TRBD2 may supply D (5 bases each). The CDR3 covers 14 residues. With 2 bases removed from V and 1 base from J, the gap between germline ends came to 9 bases. Germline CDR1 reads SGHVS; CDR2 reads FNYEAQ. The CDR3 DNA reads as TGTGCCAGCAGCTTACATGAGGGGTCCTACGAGCAGTACTTC. Protein: CASSLHEGSYEQYF.

The chain links TRBV6-2 or TRBV6-3 to TRBJ1-4; a weak D match, TRBD1 (5 bases). Germline V gene data show CDR1 as MNHEY and CDR2 as SVGEGT. The CDR3 runs to 12 residues. Between the trimmed V and J ends, which lost 4 bases and 8 bases, there was a span of 8 bases. Here the CDR3 reads CASSFQGEKLFF. Written as DNA, the CDR3 is TGTGCCAGCAGTTTTCAGGGAGAAAAACTGTTTTTT.

This sequence joins TRBV7-3 and TRBJ2-3; TRBD1 matches at 9 bases. J was trimmed by 6 bases and V by 4 bases; bases with no gene match: 8. CDR1 and CDR2 (germline): SGHTA, FQGTGA. The CDR3 spans 15 residues. This chain's CDR3 is CASSWDRDRADTQYF. The DNA of the CDR3 is TGTGCCAGCAGCTGGGACAGGGACCGTGCGGATACGCAGTATTTT. Full variable domain (outside the CDR3, taken from reference TRBV7-3 and TRBJ2-3): GAGVSQTPSNKVTEKGKYVELRCDPISGHTALYWYRQSLGQGPEFLIYFQGTGAADDSGLPNDRFFAVRPEGSVSTLKIQRTERGDSAVYLCASSWDRDRADTQYFGPGTRLTVL.

The rearrangement joins TRBV29-1 to TRBJ2-7; 7 bases line up with TRBD1. This CDR3 is 12 amino acids long. CDR1 is SQVTM and CDR2 is ANQGSEA in the germline V gene. V was clipped by 7 bases and J by 4 bases; unmatched bases: 7. The CDR3 here is CSAGDRRYEQYF. CDR3 nucleotide sequence: TGCAGCGCCGGGGACAGAAGATACGAGCAGTACTTC.

The rearrangement joins TRBV5-5 to TRBJ1-1; the D gene is possibly TRBD1 (5 bases). The V end lost 4 bases, the J end lost 2 bases, and 15 bases lay between the germline ends. The germline V gene encodes CDR1 SGHKS and CDR2 YYEKEE (reference sequence). The CDR3 loop spans 15 amino acids. The CDR3: CASSVIIRVNTEAFF. CDR3 coding DNA: TGTGCCAGCAGCGTCATCATCAGGGTCAACACTGAAGCTTTCTTT.

This clonotype was seen many times. The chain has TRBV12-3 or TRBV12-4 and TRBJ2-5, with 7 bases identical to TRBD2. The CDR3 loop spans 15 amino acids. V was clipped by 5 bases and J by 1 base; unmatched bases: 7. This chain's CDR3 is CASSDGGTIQETQYF. The DNA of the CDR3 is TGTGCCAGCAGTGACGGGGGGACCATCCAAGAGACCCAGTACTTC.

The chain has TRBV7-2 and TRBJ2-2; D not resolved. The germline V and J ends were trimmed by 4 bases and 4 bases, with 10 bases remaining between them. Germline V gene lookup returns CDR1 SGHTA and CDR2 FQGNSA. The CDR3 totals 14 residues. CDR3 sequence reads: CASSYQIITGELFF. The CDR3 DNA reads as TGTGCCAGCAGCTATCAGATCATCACCGGGGAGCTGTTTTTT. The whole variable domain, filled in from reference TRBV7-2 and TRBJ2-2, reads GAGVSQSPSNKVTEKGKDVELRCDPISGHTALYWYRQSLGQGLEFLIYFQGNSAPDKSGLPSDRFSAERTGGSVSTLTIQRTQQEDSAVYLCASSYQIITGELFFGEGSRLTVL.

The chain has TRBV21-1 and TRBJ1-1. TRBV21-1 is described as a pseudogene. The CDR3 extends over 17 amino acids. CDR3 sequence: CASSKEQGPERDTEAFF. Here the CDR3 DNA reads TGTGCCAGCAGCAAAGAACAGGGCCCCGAGAGGGACACTGAAGCTTTCTTT.

The table lists this clonotype with a few counts. This chain's CDR3 is CASRPDRSYEQYF. The CDR3 DNA follows: TGTGCCAGCAGACCGGACAGGTCCTACGAGCAGTACTTC. The chain combines TRBV6-2 or TRBV6-3 with TRBJ2-7, with 7 bases fitting TRBD1. The CDR3 runs to 13 residues. V shed 6 bases and J 1 base; nucleotides not matched to a gene: 3. Germline V CDR1 and CDR2: MNHEY, SVGEGT.

This clonotype appeared a few times. The rearrangement joins TRBV15 to TRBJ2-5; D unclear. CDR3 length equals 15 residues. Germline CDR1 is LNHNV and CDR2 is YYDKDF (reference sequence). The V gene lost 3 bases and the J gene lost 1 base, with 12 bases spanning the gap. The CDR3, as DNA: TGTGCCACCAGCAGTTACTCGGGCCCCCAAGAGACCCAGTACTTC. As protein: CATSSYSGPQETQYF.

The V and J genes are TRBV7-2 and TRBJ2-2, with D unresolved. V lost 2 bases to trimming and J lost 6 bases, with 7 bases between them. CDR1 and CDR2 (germline): SGHTA, FQGNSA. This CDR3 is 13 amino acids long. The CDR3 DNA is TGTGCCAGCAGCTTAAATAGGGCCGGGGAGCTGTTTTTT. Protein: CASSLNRAGELFF.

The chain has TRBV29-1 and TRBJ2-5; no clear D. The ends were cut back, 5 bases at V and 3 bases at J, with 16 bases in the middle. From germline, CDR1 is SQVTM and CDR2 ANQGSEA. This CDR3 contains 14 residues. For the CDR3, the DNA is TGCAGCGTTACTGTCCCGGATGGGGAAGAGACCCAGTACTTC. This encodes CSVTVPDGEETQYF.

The rearrangement uses TRBV6-1 and TRBJ1-1; no definite D call. CDR3 length: 13 amino acids. V dropped 6 bases and J dropped 0 bases, with 8 bases sitting between them. CDR1 MNHNS and CDR2 SASEGT come from the germline V gene. The CDR3 region is CASRRNLNTEAFF. The CDR3 nucleotides are TGTGCCAGCAGGCGGAACCTGAACACTGAAGCTTTCTTT.

This clonotype has more than one count but fewer than ten. The chain couples TRBV5-4 to TRBJ2-7; D possibly uses TRBD1 or TRBD2 (5 bases each). Germline V gene sequence: CDR1 SGHNT, CDR2 YYREEE (reference sequence). Trimming removed 5 bases at V and 4 bases at J, with 10 bases between. The CDR3 runs 12 residues. The DNA of the CDR3 is TGTGCCAGCAGGGGGGAAGGGTACGAGCAGTACTTC. Protein: CASRGEGYEQYF.

V usage is TRBV6-1 and J usage is TRBJ2-3, with D tentatively TRBD1 or TRBD2 (5 bases each). The CDR3 loop spans 16 amino acids. The germline V gene encodes CDR1 MNHNS and CDR2 SASEGT. Deletions cut 7 bases from V and 0 bases from J, with 17 bases between. In nucleotides, the CDR3 is TGTGCCAGCACCAACCCGGGGACCGCTAGCACAGATACGCAGTATTTT. It codes for CASTNPGTASTDTQYF.

V usage is TRBV9 and J usage is TRBJ2-1, with D possibly being TRBD2 (5 bases). The CDR3 extends over 14 amino acids. Trimming cost V 4 bases and J 5 bases, with 13 bases left between them. Germline values: CDR1 SGDLS, CDR2 YYNGEE. The CDR3 nucleotides read TGTGCCAGCAGCCCTCGGACGCGGGACAATGAGCAGTTCTTC. This translates into CASSPRTRDNEQFF.

This chain uses TRBV5-1 with TRBJ1-1; D remains ambiguous. Germline assignment: CDR1 SGHRS and CDR2 YFSETQ. The CDR3 runs to 13 residues. The V and J ends lost 1 base and 8 bases respectively, with 12 bases between them. The CDR3 DNA sequence: TGCGCCAGCAGCTTGAGTCCAGGAACAGAAGCTTTCTTT. Its translation is CASSLSPGTEAFF.